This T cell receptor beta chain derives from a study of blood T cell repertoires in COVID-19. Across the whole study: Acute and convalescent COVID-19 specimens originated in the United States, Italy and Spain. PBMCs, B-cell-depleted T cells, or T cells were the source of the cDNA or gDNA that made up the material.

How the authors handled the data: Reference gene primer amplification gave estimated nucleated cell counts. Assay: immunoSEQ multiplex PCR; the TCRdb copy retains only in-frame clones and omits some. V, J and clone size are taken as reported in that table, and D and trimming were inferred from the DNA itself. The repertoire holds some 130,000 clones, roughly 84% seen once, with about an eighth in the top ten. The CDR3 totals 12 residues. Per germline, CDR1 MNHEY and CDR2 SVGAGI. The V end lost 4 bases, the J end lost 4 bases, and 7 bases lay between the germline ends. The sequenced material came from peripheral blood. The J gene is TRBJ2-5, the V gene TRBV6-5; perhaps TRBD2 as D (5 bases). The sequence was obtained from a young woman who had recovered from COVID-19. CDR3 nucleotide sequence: TGTGCCAGCAGTTCGGGATTAGAGACCCAGTACTTC. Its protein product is CASSSGLETQYF.